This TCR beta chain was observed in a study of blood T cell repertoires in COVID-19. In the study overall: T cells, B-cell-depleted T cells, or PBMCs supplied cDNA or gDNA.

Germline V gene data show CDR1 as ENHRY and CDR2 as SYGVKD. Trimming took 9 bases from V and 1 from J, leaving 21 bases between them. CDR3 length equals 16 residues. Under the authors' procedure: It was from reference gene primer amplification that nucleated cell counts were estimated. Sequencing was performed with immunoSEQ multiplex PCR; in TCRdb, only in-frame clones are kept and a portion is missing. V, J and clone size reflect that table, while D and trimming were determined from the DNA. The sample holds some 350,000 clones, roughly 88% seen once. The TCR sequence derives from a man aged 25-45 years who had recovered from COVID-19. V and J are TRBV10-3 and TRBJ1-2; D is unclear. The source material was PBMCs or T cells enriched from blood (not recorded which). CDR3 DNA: TGTGCCATAGCGGACCCGTCCTCCCCCTTTAACTATGGCTACACCTTC. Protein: CAIADPSSPFNYGYTF.